This passage covers 21 T cell receptor beta chains from one sample sequenced in a study of blood T cell repertoires in COVID-19. Sequencing was performed with immunoSEQ multiplex PCR; in TCRdb, only in-frame clones are kept and a portion is missing. The profile covers around 320,000 clones, with roughly 85% appearing a single time and roughly 7.8% taken by the ten largest. The sequenced sample was peripheral blood. All receptors derive from a human donor in a cohort sampled during active COVID-19.

The rearrangement links TRBV7-3 to TRBJ2-3; tentative D call: TRBD2 (5 bases). In germline, CDR1 is SGHTA, CDR2 FQGTGA. V was trimmed by 4 bases and J by 2 bases, leaving 13 bases between them. This CDR3 contains 15 residues. In DNA form, the CDR3 reads TGTGCCAGCAGCTACGGACTGCTCTCCACAGATACGCAGTATTTT. As protein: CASSYGLLSTDTQYF.

On this clone itself: Just one base apart from a much larger clone, this may be a read error. Within the sample, other DNA sequences also encode this same CDR3. CDR3 DNA: TGTGCCAGCAGCCAACAACCTCGGACAGGGAATAATCAGCCCCAACATTTT. As protein: CASSQQPRTGNNQPQHF. The chain carries TRBV7-8 and TRBJ1-5; 8 nucleotides align to TRBD1. In germline, CDR1 is SGHVS, CDR2 FQNEAQ. The CDR3 has 17 residues.

This clone occurred a few times. The chain employs TRBV6-4 and TRBJ2-7; the D is unclear. The V end was cut by 7 bases, the J end by 2 bases, with 6 bases between. CDR1 is MRHNA and CDR2 is SNTAGT in the germline V gene. This CDR3 is built from 11 residues. The CDR3 sequence is CASIAAYEQYF. The DNA of the CDR3 is TGTGCCAGCATAGCCGCCTACGAGCAGTACTTC.

CDR3 in amino acids: CASLEILTKKLFF. CDR3 sequence (DNA): TGTGCCAGTTTGGAGATCCTTACAAAAAAACTGTTTTTT. The genes are TRBV12-3 or TRBV12-4 and TRBJ1-4; no definite D call. The CDR3 runs 13 residues. The V end was cut by 9 bases, the J end by 9 bases, with 17 bases between.

V and J are TRBV11-2 and TRBJ1-1; no clear D gene. Per the germline V gene, CDR1 is SGHAT and CDR2 is FQNNGV. The CDR3 runs to 15 residues. Trimming left V 5 bases short and J 2 bases short, with 15 bases between. CDR3 coding DNA: TGTGCCAGCAGCACTTCTGGGCAGGCTAACACTGAAGCTTTCTTT. Amino acids: CASSTSGQANTEAFF.

V is TRBV20-1 and J is TRBJ2-7, with a weak D call TRBD2 (6 bases). The CDR3 runs 11 residues. The germline V and J ends were trimmed by 7 bases and 1 base, with 8 bases remaining between them. Germline loops: CDR1 DFQATT, CDR2 SNEGSKA (reference sequence). The CDR3 protein is CSVEGSYEQYF. The CDR3, as DNA: TGCAGTGTGGAGGGTTCCTACGAGCAGTACTTC.

The J gene is TRBJ2-7, the V gene TRBV4-2, with TRBD1 matching over 9 bases. Trimming removed 5 bases from V and 0 bases from J; junction bases left unmatched: 8. The CDR3 is 16 amino acids. CDR1 LGHNA and CDR2 YNFKEQ come from the germline V gene. CDR3 sequence (DNA): TGTGCCAGCAGCGAATACCGGGACAGGGACTCCTACGAGCAGTACTTC. The encoded protein is CASSEYRDRDSYEQYF.

The chain carries TRBV19 and TRBJ1-5; D might be TRBD1 (5 bases). The CDR3 has 15 residues. Germline V gene data show CDR1 as LNHDA and CDR2 as SQIVND (reference sequence). V gave up 6 bases and J gave up 0 bases, with 12 bases separating them. The CDR3 coding sequence is TGTGCCAGTAGCACGGGGGTAAATAGCAATCAGCCCCAGCATTTT. Amino acids: CASSTGVNSNQPQHF.

The chain couples TRBV19 to TRBJ1-5; TRBD1 might be the D (5 bases). The CDR3 has 16 residues. The ends were cut back, 5 bases at V and 1 base at J, with 15 bases in the middle. Germline V gene data show CDR1 as LNHDA and CDR2 as SQIVND (reference sequence). CDR3 amino acids: CASSGFRAVSNQPQHF. CDR3 in DNA: TGTGCCAGTAGTGGATTCAGGGCAGTGAGCAATCAGCCCCAGCATTTT.

The V call is TRBV7-8, the J call TRBJ2-2; 10 positions agree with TRBD2. From germline, CDR1 is SGHVS and CDR2 FQNEAQ. After removal of 4 bases from V and 1 base from J, the junction contained 3 bases not matched to a gene. The CDR3 totals 16 residues. CDR3 DNA sequence: TGTGCCAGCAGCTACACTAGCGGGGTGAACACCGGGGAGCTGTTTTTT. This codes for CASSYTSGVNTGELFF.

The chain employs TRBV27 and TRBJ2-5, with D perhaps matching TRBD1 (6 bases). CDR1 is MNHEY, CDR2 SMNVEV, per germline (reference sequence). The CDR3 extends over 18 amino acids. V was shortened by 3 bases and J by 5 bases, with 25 bases between the two germline ends. The CDR3 DNA reads TGTGCCAGCAGTTTCCACCCAAGGGGGACGGACAGACCGGAGACCCAGTACTTC. It codes for CASSFHPRGTDRPETQYF.

The rearrangement joins TRBV5-6 to TRBJ2-7, with D hard to call. The length of the CDR3 is 13 residues. Germline V gives CDR1 SGHDT, CDR2 YYEEEE. The V end was cut by 1 base, the J end by 2 bases, with 7 bases between. This chain's CDR3 is CASSLFSTYEQYF. The CDR3 nucleotides are TGTGCCAGCAGCTTGTTTAGTACCTACGAGCAGTACTTC.

Here the CDR3 DNA reads TGTGCCAGCAGCGACCGGGACAGGGGAGCCCAAGAGACCCAGTACTTC. Its translation: CASSDRDRGAQETQYF. The gene calls are TRBV7-9 and TRBJ2-5, with TRBD1 matching 10 bases. This CDR3 has 16 residues. J gave up 1 base and V 5 bases, and 7 bases lay outside the gene matches. In germline, CDR1 is SEHNR, CDR2 FQNEAQ (reference sequence).

The chain combines TRBV19 with TRBJ2-7; tentative D call: TRBD2 (5 bases). Germline values: CDR1 LNHDA, CDR2 SQIVND (reference sequence). V lost 3 bases to trimming and J lost 2 bases, with 23 bases between them. The CDR3 sequence is 18 residues long. CDR3 in amino acids: CASSMRALSRRGTYEQYF. The CDR3 bases are TGTGCCAGTAGTATGAGGGCACTGAGCCGGAGAGGGACCTACGAGCAGTACTTC. The full variable domain, in which reference TRBV19 and TRBJ2-7 provide the parts outside the CDR3, is DGGITQSPKYLFRKEGQNVTLSCEQNLNHDAMYWYRQDPGQGLRLIYYSQIVNDFQKGDIAEGYSVSREKKESFPLTVTSAQKNPTAFYLCASSMRALSRRGTYEQYFGPGTRLTVT.

This chain links TRBV24-1 with TRBJ2-1, with 8 bases that match TRBD2. There are 14 residues in the CDR3. Germline V CDR1 and CDR2: KGHDR, SFDVKD. The J segment lost 7 bases and the V segment lost 4 bases, leaving 5 bases of the junction unmatched. The CDR3 bases are TGTGCCACCAGTGACGGGGGGGCGTTTAATGAGCAGTTCTTC. Translation: CATSDGGAFNEQFF.

This clone has more than one count but fewer than ten. This chain joins TRBV4-1 and TRBJ2-1; perhaps TRBD2 as D (6 bases). Trimming stripped 5 bases from V and 0 bases from J, with 17 bases between. The CDR3 length is 17 residues. Per the germline V gene, CDR1 is MGHRA and CDR2 is YSYEKL. The CDR3 DNA follows: TGCGCCAGCAGCTCGCTCGCGTGGGGGGACTCCTACAATGAGCAGTTCTTC. The encoded protein is CASSSLAWGDSYNEQFF.

This chain links TRBV14 with TRBJ1-2; no firm D call. The germline CDR1 and CDR2 sequences are SGHDN and FVKESK. Trimming shortened V by 0 bases and J by 4 bases, and 12 bases separated the two germline ends. The CDR3 extends over 15 amino acids. As DNA, the CDR3 is TGTGCCAGCAGCCAAGATACGCCGGTTTTCTATGGCTACACCTTC. As protein: CASSQDTPVFYGYTF.

The V and J genes are TRBV24-1 and TRBJ2-3, with D hard to call. Trimming removed 6 bases from V and 3 bases from J, with 15 bases in between. The CDR3 sequence is 15 residues long. Germline V gene data show CDR1 as KGHDR and CDR2 as SFDVKD. CDR3 nucleotide sequence: TGTGCCACCAGTACCGAGACATATAATACAGATACGCAGTATTTT. This translates into CATSTETYNTDTQYF.

The rearrangement joins TRBV7-3 to TRBJ1-2, with 10 bases aligning to TRBD1. V lost 5 bases, J lost 8 bases, and 14 bases stayed unmatched. The CDR3 is 16 residues long. Germline V CDR1 and CDR2: SGHTA, FQGTGA. This CDR3 reads CASSQPQQTGGDGYTF. The CDR3 DNA reads TGTGCCAGCAGCCAACCCCAACAGACAGGGGGCGACGGCTACACCTTC. Full variable domain (rest looked up from reference TRBV7-3 and TRBJ1-2): GAGVSQTPSNKVTEKGKYVELRCDPISGHTALYWYRQSLGQGPEFLIYFQGTGAADDSGLPNDRFFAVRPEGSVSTLKIQRTERGDSAVYLCASSQPQQTGGDGYTFGSGTRLTVV.

The chain is built from TRBV2 and TRBJ1-2; possibly TRBD1 for D (6 bases). This CDR3 contains 14 residues. Germline CDR1 is SNHLY and CDR2 is FYNNEI. Trimming took off 1 base at V and 2 bases at J, with 8 bases between the two ends. For the CDR3, the DNA is TGTGCCAGCAGTGAAGGACAGGTCAACTATGGCTACACCTTC. Translated, it gives CASSEGQVNYGYTF.

The chain is built from TRBV24-1 and TRBJ2-1; 10 bases align to TRBD1. This CDR3 is 16 amino acids long. Trimming at V came to 3 bases and at J to 10 bases, leaving 11 bases not matched to a gene. The germline gives CDR1 KGHDR, CDR2 SFDVKD. CDR3 DNA sequence: TGTGCCACCAGTGATACAGACAGGGGGCGATCAGGAGAGCAGTTCTTC. Protein sequence: CATSDTDRGRSGEQFF.